This TCR beta chain appears in the sequencing data of a study of shared clonotypes between healthy human individuals. Study-wide background: Each donor's CD4 naive and CD4 memory cells filled three plates apiece, CD8 naive two, and CD8 memory one.

Germline CDR1 reads SNHLY; CDR2 reads FYNNEI. The V gene lost 7 bases and the J gene lost 11 bases, with 18 bases spanning the gap. The CDR3 is 14 amino acids. Study-wide findings and caveats: Richness estimates generally favored naive over memory subsets.

Assay: immunoSEQ multiplex PCR; the TCRdb copy retains only in-frame clones and omits some. The sample contains some 2,100,000 clones, about 94% of which appear only once. As for this clone: What it binds is not known.

Donors had no recently reported acute infections or vaccinations and were HIV-negative. A CD45RA+ naive subset and a CD45RA-negative memory subset were split from CD4+ cells. The sequencing sample was made of naive CD4+ T cells sorted from blood. Subset reported: CD45RA+ positively selected. The chain is built from TRBV2 and TRBJ1-6; the D gene is possibly TRBD1 (5 bases). The receptor was derived from a man between 18 and 29 years old in good health. CDR3 residues: CASTEGAPQTPLHF. Here the CDR3 DNA reads TGTGCCAGCACAGAAGGGGCACCTCAGACACCCCTCCACTTT.